Shown below are 27 T cell receptor beta chains from a single sample sequenced in a study of T cell responses to AZD1222 COVID-19 vaccine. Profiled with immunoSEQ multiplex PCR; TCRdb holds only in-frame clones, not every one. This sample has about 120,000 clones, with roughly 88% found just once. The sequenced sample was peripheral blood, obtained on day 0 of AZD1222 vaccination. All receptors come from an adult in good health.

The chain links TRBV5-1 to TRBJ2-7; 9 positions agree with TRBD2. Germline V CDR1 and CDR2: SGHRS, YFSETQ. This CDR3 has 15 amino acids. The V gene end was trimmed by 4 bases and the J gene end by 4 bases; junction bases not matched to a gene: 9. The CDR3 DNA reads as TGCGCCAGCAGCCTGAGAACTAGCGGGTTATACGAGCAGTACTTC. Protein: CASSLRTSGLYEQYF.

The chain uses TRBV5-1 and TRBJ2-7; 11 nucleotides match TRBD2. With V trimmed by 4 bases and J by 3 bases, 6 bases remained unmatched. Germline V gives CDR1 SGHRS, CDR2 YFSETQ. The CDR3 is 15 residues long. The CDR3: CASSHTSGGGYEQYF. The CDR3 DNA reads as TGCGCCAGCAGCCATACTAGCGGGGGAGGCTACGAGCAGTACTTC.

The genes are TRBV6-5 and TRBJ1-4, with 7 nucleotides matching TRBD1. Germline V CDR1 and CDR2: MNHEY, SVGAGI. V gave up 4 bases and J gave up 4 bases; unmatched junction bases: 6. The CDR3 spans 15 residues. The DNA for the CDR3 is TGTGCCAGCAGTTTTCTCCGGGACAGTAATGAAAAACTGTTTTTT. Its translation is CASSFLRDSNEKLFF.

This chain uses TRBV30 with TRBJ1-3; D is perhaps TRBD1 (5 bases). Trimming removed 3 bases from V and 4 bases from J, with 10 bases in between. This CDR3 has 13 amino acids. Germline CDR1 GTSNPN, CDR2 SVGIG (reference sequence). This CDR3 reads CAWSTGRGNTIYF. CDR3 nucleotide sequence: TGTGCCTGGAGCACGGGACGGGGAAACACCATATATTTT.

This clone was counted a single time. Written as DNA, the CDR3 is TGTGCCAGCATGGACAGCACAGATACGCAGTATTTT. This codes for CASMDSTDTQYF. V is TRBV6-5 and J is TRBJ2-3, with unresolved D. This CDR3 region has 12 residues. Deletions cut 7 bases from V and 0 bases from J, with 5 bases between. Germline V lookup: CDR1 MNHEY, CDR2 SVGAGI.

The chain combines TRBV29-1 with TRBJ1-2; 8 bases match TRBD1. The V and J ends lost 7 bases and 4 bases, in that order; junction bases with no gene match: 5. Germline assignment: CDR1 SQVTM and CDR2 ANQGSEA. This CDR3 is built from 12 residues. DNA of the CDR3: TGCAGCGCTGGACAGGGTTCCTATGGCTACACCTTC. Protein product: CSAGQGSYGYTF.

The chain is built from TRBV9 and TRBJ2-1; 9 nucleotides match TRBD2. J gave up 8 bases and V 5 bases, and 8 bases lay outside the gene matches. CDR3 length: 14 amino acids. In germline, CDR1 is SGDLS, CDR2 YYNGEE. CDR3: CASSSSSGTHEQFF. In nucleotides, the CDR3 is TGTGCCAGCAGTTCATCTAGCGGGACGCATGAGCAGTTCTTC.

The rearrangement links TRBV14 to TRBJ2-7; D gene uncertain. V lost 1 base, J lost 5 bases, and 15 bases lay in between. Looked up from germline, CDR1 is SGHDN and CDR2 is FVKESK. CDR3 length equals 15 residues. CDR3: CASSQVGPFPDEQYF. The CDR3, as DNA: TGTGCCAGCAGCCAAGTAGGACCCTTCCCGGACGAGCAGTACTTC.

The chain uses TRBV7-9 and TRBJ1-6; perhaps TRBD1 as D (5 bases). Germline V lookup: CDR1 SEHNR, CDR2 FQNEAQ (reference sequence). The CDR3 totals 15 residues. The V end lost 5 bases, the J end lost 10 bases, and 18 bases lay between the germline ends. The CDR3, as DNA: TGTGCCAGCAGCCTCAGGGACCCAAGCCAGTCACCCCTCCACTTT. Its protein product is CASSLRDPSQSPLHF.

The chain has TRBV9 and TRBJ2-5; D assignment may be TRBD1 or TRBD2 (5 bases each). Germline V gene data show CDR1 as SGDLS and CDR2 as YYNGEE. CDR3 length: 14 residues. With 7 bases removed from V and 5 bases from J, the gap between germline ends came to 18 bases. For the CDR3, the DNA is TGTGCCAGCGGTGGGACCCAGGCTGTGGAGACCCAGTACTTC. Translated: CASGGTQAVETQYF.

This clone has more than one count but fewer than ten. CDR3 loop: CASSLSPGGVYGYTF. In nucleotides, the CDR3 is TGTGCCAGCAGCCTTTCTCCCGGGGGCGTCTATGGCTACACCTTC. The chain links TRBV5-6 to TRBJ1-2; D is perhaps TRBD1 (6 bases). V was shortened by 4 bases and J by 4 bases, with 17 bases between the two germline ends. From germline, CDR1 is SGHDT and CDR2 YYEEEE. The CDR3 runs to 15 residues.

The V and J genes are TRBV7-2 and TRBJ1-6; D call uncertain. CDR1 is SGHTA and CDR2 is FQGNSA in the germline V gene. V was pared by 4 bases and J by 13 bases, with 17 bases between. There are 14 residues in the CDR3. CDR3 loop: CASSSYRPEEPLHF. The DNA of the CDR3 is TGTGCCAGCAGCTCTTATAGACCGGAGGAGCCCCTCCACTTT.

This chain links TRBV6-1 with TRBJ1-2; D not certain. The CDR3 is 14 amino acids. V was pared by 1 base and J by 5 bases, with 11 bases between. Germline V gene lookup returns CDR1 MNHNS and CDR2 SASEGT. CDR3 sequence (DNA): TGTGCCAGCAGTGAAGGTGGGGTGCTTTATGGCTACACCTTC. It codes for CASSEGGVLYGYTF.

This rearrangement joins TRBV5-5 to TRBJ2-5; D perhaps matches TRBD2 (6 bases). The germline V gene encodes CDR1 SGHKS and CDR2 YYEKEE (reference sequence). The CDR3 loop spans 11 amino acids. Trimming pared 7 bases from V and 5 bases from J, leaving 9 bases between. CDR3 in amino acids: CASPAGETQYF. The CDR3 DNA reads TGTGCCAGCCCCGCGGGGGAGACCCAGTACTTC.

The gene calls are TRBV30 and TRBJ1-2, with TRBD1 as a possible D gene (6 bases). The germline V and J ends were trimmed by 0 bases and 4 bases, with 15 bases remaining between them. The CDR3 totals 15 residues. Germline CDR1 is GTSNPN and CDR2 is SVGIG (reference sequence). The CDR3 region has the DNA TGTGCCTGGAGTGTCGGAGGGGGGGTGCCCTATGGCTACACCTTC. It is translated as CAWSVGGGVPYGYTF. Drawing the rest from reference TRBV30 and TRBJ1-2, the complete variable domain is SQTIHQWPATLVQPVGSPLSLECTVEGTSNPNLYWYRQAAGRGLQLLFYSVGIGQISSEVPQNLSASRPQDRQFILSSKKLLLSDSGFYLCAWSVGGGVPYGYTFGSGTRLTVV.

V gene TRBV28 combines with J gene TRBJ1-3; tentative D call: TRBD1 (6 bases). Per germline, CDR1 MDHEN and CDR2 SYDVKM. The V gene lost 6 bases and the J gene lost 0 bases, with 15 bases spanning the gap. CDR3 size: 16 residues. CDR3 sequence: CASSRGGRSSGNTIYF. CDR3 DNA sequence: TGTGCCAGCAGCCGGGGGGGCAGGAGCTCTGGAAACACCATATATTTT.

V and J are TRBV10-3 and TRBJ1-3, with D maybe TRBD1 (5 bases). The CDR3 length is 12 residues. Trimming left V 7 bases short and J 4 bases short, with 8 bases between. CDR1 and CDR2 from the germline V gene are ENHRY and SYGVKD. DNA for the CDR3: TGTGCCATCATGGGGACGGGAAACACCATATATTTT. Its protein is CAIMGTGNTIYF.

The rearrangement joins TRBV2 to TRBJ1-4; 7 positions match TRBD1. This CDR3 contains 15 residues. Germline V gene lookup returns CDR1 SNHLY and CDR2 FYNNEI. V gave up 7 bases and J gave up 0 bases; unmatched junction bases: 5. The CDR3 sequence: CASTGGLATNEKLFF. In nucleotides, the CDR3 is TGTGCCAGCACAGGGGGATTAGCAACTAATGAAAAACTGTTTTTT.

This chain uses TRBV4-3 with TRBJ1-2, with D unclear. The V end was cut by 2 bases, the J end by 2 bases, with 9 bases between. The CDR3 extends over 14 amino acids. Germline V gene sequence: CDR1 LGHNA, CDR2 YSLEER. CDR3 in DNA: TGCGCCAGCAGCCAACTATTAGGGAACTATGGCTACACCTTC. Translation: CASSQLLGNYGYTF.

The gene calls are TRBV4-1 and TRBJ2-1, with D possibly being TRBD2 (7 bases). CDR3 length: 16 residues. Deletions cut 0 bases from V and 8 bases from J, with 17 bases between. Per germline, CDR1 MGHRA and CDR2 YSYEKL. CDR3 nucleotides: TGCGCCAGCAGCCAAGAACGGAGGGGGGGCCTCTATGAGCAGTTCTTC. It encodes CASSQERRGGLYEQFF.

V is TRBV29-1 and J is TRBJ2-4; TRBD1 aligns across 7 bases. Germline CDR1 SQVTM, CDR2 ANQGSEA. The CDR3 has 15 residues. The junction had 9 bases not matched to a gene; V was cut back by 2 bases and J by 5 bases. Here the CDR3 DNA reads TGCAGCGTTGAAACAGGGGAGTGGGCCGAAAACATTCAGTACTTC. This encodes CSVETGEWAENIQYF.

This chain connects TRBV6-2 or TRBV6-3 to TRBJ1-5; D unclear. The CDR3 totals 15 residues. Germline CDR1 reads MNHEY; CDR2 reads SVGEGT. Trimming removed 2 bases at V and 4 bases at J, with 12 bases between. The CDR3: CASSYGSASNQPQHF. The CDR3, as DNA: TGTGCCAGCAGTTACGGGTCAGCTTCTAATCAGCCCCAGCATTTT.

This sequence joins TRBV24-1 and TRBJ2-1, with 9 nucleotides matching TRBD2. With V trimmed by 9 bases and J by 9 bases, 2 bases remained unmatched. There are 11 residues in the CDR3. Germline V CDR1 and CDR2: KGHDR, SFDVKD. The CDR3 loop is CATGRGGEQFF. DNA of the CDR3: TGTGCCACCGGGCGGGGGGGTGAGCAGTTCTTC.

The chain couples TRBV30 to TRBJ1-2; tentative D call: TRBD1 (6 bases). Germline CDR1 is GTSNPN and CDR2 is SVGIG (reference sequence). The CDR3 has 11 residues. V lost 5 bases to trimming and J lost 6 bases, with 10 bases between them. The CDR3 protein is CAWGRGDGYTF. CDR3 nucleotide sequence: TGTGCCTGGGGTAGGGGGGATGGCTACACCTTC.

The V gene is TRBV29-1, the J gene TRBJ2-2; D call uncertain. The length of the CDR3 is 11 residues. CDR1 SQVTM and CDR2 ANQGSEA come from the germline V gene. V was clipped by 6 bases and J by 7 bases, with 9 bases between them. The CDR3 protein is CSVTSGGELFF. CDR3 DNA: TGCAGCGTGACATCGGGCGGGGAGCTGTTTTTT.

This clone was detected only a few times. This chain connects TRBV19 to TRBJ2-1; 11 nucleotides agree with TRBD1. The CDR3 has 15 amino acids. J was trimmed by 4 bases and V by 6 bases; bases with no gene match: 5. Germline loops: CDR1 LNHDA, CDR2 SQIVND (reference sequence). This chain's CDR3 is CASSARDRGYNEQFF. The CDR3 nucleotides read TGTGCCAGTAGCGCCCGGGACAGGGGGTACAATGAGCAGTTCTTC.

The chain couples TRBV19 to TRBJ1-1; D not resolved. Trimming cost V 7 bases and J 3 bases, with 18 bases left between them. CDR1 is LNHDA, CDR2 SQIVND, per germline (reference sequence). This CDR3 has 15 residues. CDR3 DNA: TGTGCCAGTACTCGAAGGGAGGGATCGCACACTGAAGCTTTCTTT. Protein product: CASTRREGSHTEAFF.